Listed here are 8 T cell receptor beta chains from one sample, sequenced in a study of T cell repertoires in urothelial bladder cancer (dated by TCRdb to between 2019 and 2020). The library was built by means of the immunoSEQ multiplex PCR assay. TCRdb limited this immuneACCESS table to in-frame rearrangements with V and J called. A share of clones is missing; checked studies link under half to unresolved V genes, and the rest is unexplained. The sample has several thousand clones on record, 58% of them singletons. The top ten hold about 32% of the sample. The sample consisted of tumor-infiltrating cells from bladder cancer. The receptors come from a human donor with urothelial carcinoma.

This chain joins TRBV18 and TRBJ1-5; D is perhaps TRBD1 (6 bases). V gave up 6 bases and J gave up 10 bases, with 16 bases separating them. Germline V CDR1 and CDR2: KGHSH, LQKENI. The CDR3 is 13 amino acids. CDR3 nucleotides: TGTGCCAGCTCCAGGGGTGAGGCCCGTCCCCAGCATTTT. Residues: CASSRGEARPQHF.

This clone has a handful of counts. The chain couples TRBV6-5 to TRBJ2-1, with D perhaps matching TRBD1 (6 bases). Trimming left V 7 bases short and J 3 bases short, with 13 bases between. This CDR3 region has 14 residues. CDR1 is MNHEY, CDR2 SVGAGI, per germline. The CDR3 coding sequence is TGTGCCAGCAAACCCAGGGGTTTCTACAATGAGCAGTTCTTC. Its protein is CASKPRGFYNEQFF.

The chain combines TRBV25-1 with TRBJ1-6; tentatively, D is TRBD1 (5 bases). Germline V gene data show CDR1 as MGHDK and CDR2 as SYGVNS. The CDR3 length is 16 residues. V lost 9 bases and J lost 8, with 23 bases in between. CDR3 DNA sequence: TGTGCCAGTCGTGACCAAGTGGGAGGGGAGCATTCACCCCTCCACTTT. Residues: CASRDQVGGEHSPLHF.

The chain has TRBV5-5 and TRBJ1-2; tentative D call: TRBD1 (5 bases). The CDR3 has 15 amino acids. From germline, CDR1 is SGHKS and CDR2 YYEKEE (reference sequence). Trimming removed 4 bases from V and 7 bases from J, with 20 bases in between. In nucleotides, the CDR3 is TGTGCCAGCAGCCCCTTGTATAGGGGAAGAGGTGGCTACACCTTC. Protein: CASSPLYRGRGGYTF.

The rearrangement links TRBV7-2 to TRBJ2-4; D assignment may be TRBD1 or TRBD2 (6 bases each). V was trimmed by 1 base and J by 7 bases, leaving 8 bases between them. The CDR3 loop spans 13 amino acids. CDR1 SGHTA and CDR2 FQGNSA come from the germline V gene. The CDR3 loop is CASSLGGGNIQYF. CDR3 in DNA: TGTGCCAGCAGCTTAGGAGGGGGGAACATTCAGTACTTC.

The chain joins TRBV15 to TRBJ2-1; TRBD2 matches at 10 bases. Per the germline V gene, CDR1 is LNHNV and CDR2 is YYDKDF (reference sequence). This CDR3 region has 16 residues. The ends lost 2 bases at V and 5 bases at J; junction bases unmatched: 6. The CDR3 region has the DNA TGTGCCACCAGCAGACAGAGCGGGGGGGCTAACAATGAGCAGTTCTTC. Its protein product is CATSRQSGGANNEQFF.

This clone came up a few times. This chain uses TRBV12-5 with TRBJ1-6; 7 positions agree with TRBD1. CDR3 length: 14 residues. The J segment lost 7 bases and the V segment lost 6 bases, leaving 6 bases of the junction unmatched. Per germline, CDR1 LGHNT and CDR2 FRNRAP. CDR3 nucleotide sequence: TGTGCTAGTGGGGAACAGGGGATCAATTCACCCCTCCACTTT. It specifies CASGEQGINSPLHF.

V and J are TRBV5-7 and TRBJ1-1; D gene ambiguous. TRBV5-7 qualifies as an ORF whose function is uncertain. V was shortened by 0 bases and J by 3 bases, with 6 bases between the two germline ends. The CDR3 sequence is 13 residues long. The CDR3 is CASSLGGDTEAFF. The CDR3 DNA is TGTGCCAGCAGCTTGGGAGGTGACACTGAAGCTTTCTTT.